The clone carrying this T cell receptor beta chain was counted once. Its antigen is still unknown. V was clipped by 7 bases and J by 5 bases, with 18 bases between them. The CDR3 sequence is 14 residues long. CDR1 and CDR2 (germline): MNHEY, SVGAGI. A deep-level run was used for the assay. Some clones are missing from TCRdb's copy, which holds only in-frame ones; the method was immunoSEQ multiplex PCR. This sample has some 2,000,000 clones; nearly 97% occur once, and the top ten carry more than 0.1%. The sample belongs to a study of shared clonotypes between healthy human individuals. Study-level results: Rarefaction showed that sequencing of sorted subsets was incomplete (despite large depth). Apart from blood, nothing was sampled; tissue repertoires likely differ.

Every one of the donors was a Caucasian adult that lived in Nashville, Tennessee. The chain is built from TRBV6-5 and TRBJ2-7; no reliable D call. The TCR originated in a man between 18 and 29 years old in good health. Sequencing input: naive CD4+ T cells sorted from blood. Subset here: CD45RA+ positively selected. CDR3 nucleotides: TGTGCCAGCACTTCGGGCCCATCTACCCACGAGCAGTACTTC. It codes for CASTSGPSTHEQYF.